Listed below are T cell receptor beta chains from one sample, sequenced in a study of molecular identifiers for immune sequencing clone quantification. Via MiXCR, TCRdb re-called the PCR reads, giving one row per CDR3 protein. The repertoire has more than 550,000 distinct CDR3 sequences, about 25% of them found once; the top ten carry roughly 0.83%. The sequenced sample was naive CD8+ T cells from blood, with Jurkat cell RNA spiked in. Every receptor here comes from a human donor in good health. Some libraries in this study had Jurkat cell RNA spiked in. The CDR3 runs from the conserved cysteine through the conserved F or W.

V gene	CDR3 protein
TRBV6-2/TRBV6-3	CASSSLAPGELFF
TRBV27	CASRPDRSNSPLHF
TRBV5-4	CASSKRGPLTAYEQYF
TRBV2	CASSDGTSSTDTQYF
TRBV9	CASSVAAAENTDTQYF
TRBV4-1	CASSQAPWAQPQHF
TRBV7-8	CASSLWTGLASNTEAFF
TRBV20-1	CSARGPGERSYNEQFF
TRBV5-1	CASSLRGQGYHEQYF
TRBV5-3	CASSLSGGDYEQYF
TRBV25-1	CASSDPRRDEQYF
TRBV12-3/TRBV12-4	CASSFVDISNSNQPQHF
TRBV2	CASTGQESNQPQHF
TRBV6-6	CASRSLSVPGNTGELFF
TRBV20-1	CRTDGGLKNTEAFF
TRBV6-6	CASRNNEQFF
TRBV6-1	CASSESVSGGYYEQYF
TRBV12-3/TRBV12-4	CASRDRLGAGLADTQYF
TRBV9	CASSVGGGSLPGSGYTF
TRBV28	CASTVGSGIQETQYF
TRBV5-4	CASSPEGGRGTEAFF
TRBV20-1	CSTIPPGQGYGYTF
TRBV5-1	CASSLEAVSTNEKLFF
TRBV7-2	CASSDVPNQPQHF
TRBV19	CASSNRDSTDTQYF
TRBV4-3	CASSQDVGERSNQPQHF
TRBV7-9	CASSLATDNVYGYTF
TRBV6-5	CASSQTRGRNEQFF
TRBV27	CASSPQDRANTEAFF
TRBV12-3/TRBV12-4	CASTPTGGTGANVLTF
TRBV5-1	CASSLEQVLATEAFF
TRBV20-1	CSAPGTTLYEQYF
TRBV27	CASSLGQAPSYGYTF
TRBV7-6	CAGSYPLAGGPPYEQYF
TRBV7-7	CASSLGAGDFSTDTQYF
TRBV4-3	CASSQADSGDEQFF
TRBV6-1	CASREVPGQGAIGQPQHF
TRBV3-1	CASRVAGAPYEQYF
TRBV20-1	CSARDLIDTANYEQYF
TRBV6-2/TRBV6-3	CASSPSRGAETQYF
TRBV27	CASSVPGGNTGELFF
TRBV12-3/TRBV12-4	CASSSSGLRAGAYEQYF
TRBV20-1	CSGESAGSTDTQYF
TRBV20-1	CSARVSLASTDTQYF
TRBV4-3	CASSQDSGGGYNEQFF
TRBV12-3/TRBV12-4	CASSRGGDITDKQYF
TRBV19	CAGSIDGYRETQYF
TRBV20-1	CSASGAQSSEDTQYF
TRBV5-4	CASRFGEEQFF
TRBV4-1	CASSQGSRSSYNSPLHF
TRBV2	CARRERERMYF
TRBV7-7	CASATGGRETQYF
TRBV20-1	CSARDLGLGGELFF
TRBV4-3	CASSQDVRGSNQPQHF
TRBV14	CASSLSSGDRANTEAFF
TRBV11-3	CASSFGTGAPGELFF
TRBV29-1	CSVTRTSGRAGELFF
TRBV3-1	CASSQHLGTVALMNTEAFF
TRBV12-3/TRBV12-4	CASRSWTGQETQYF